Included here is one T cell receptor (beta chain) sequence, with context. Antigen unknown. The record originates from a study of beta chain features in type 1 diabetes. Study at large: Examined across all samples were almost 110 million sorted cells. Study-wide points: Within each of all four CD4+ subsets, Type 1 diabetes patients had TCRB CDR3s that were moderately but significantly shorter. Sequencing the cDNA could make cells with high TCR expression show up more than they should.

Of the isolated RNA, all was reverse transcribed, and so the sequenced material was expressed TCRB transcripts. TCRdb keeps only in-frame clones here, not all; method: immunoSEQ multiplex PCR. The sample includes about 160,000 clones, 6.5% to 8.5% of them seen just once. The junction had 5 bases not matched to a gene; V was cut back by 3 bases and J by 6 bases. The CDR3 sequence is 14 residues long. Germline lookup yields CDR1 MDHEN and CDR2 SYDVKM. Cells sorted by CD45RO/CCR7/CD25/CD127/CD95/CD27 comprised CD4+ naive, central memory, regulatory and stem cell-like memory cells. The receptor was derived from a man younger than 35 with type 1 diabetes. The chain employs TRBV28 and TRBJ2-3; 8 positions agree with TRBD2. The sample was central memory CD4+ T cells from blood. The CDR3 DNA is TGTGCCAGCAGTTTCGGGAGGGCCGCGGATACGCAGTATTTT. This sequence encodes CASSFGRAADTQYF.